These 18 T cell receptor beta chains share one sample of origin, sequenced in a study of siplizumab effects on memory and regulatory T cells. This table comes from immunoSEQ multiplex PCR, and its TCRdb copy is limited to in-frame clones, with some not included. The sample lists 100,000 or so clones, 92% occurring once. Sequencing used CD4+ T cells sorted from blood. The receptors stem from a human donor in good health.

V and J are TRBV6-6 and TRBJ1-5, with 7 bases aligning to TRBD1. The V gene end was trimmed by 9 bases and the J gene end by 5 bases; junction bases not matched to a gene: 4. The CDR3 is 12 amino acids. Germline CDR1 is MNHNY and CDR2 is SVGAGI (reference sequence). CDR3 protein: CASRDSDQPQHF. Written as DNA, the CDR3 is TGTGCCAGTCGGGACAGCGATCAGCCCCAGCATTTT.

The J gene is TRBJ1-4, the V gene TRBV23-1, with TRBD1 identical over 7 bases. TRBV23-1 is marked as an open reading frame, function uncertain. The ends lost 4 bases at V and 5 bases at J; junction bases unmatched: 7. The CDR3 has 15 amino acids. As DNA, the CDR3 is TGCGCCAGCAGTCTGGAGGGACAGATGAATGAAAAACTGTTTTTT. It yields the protein CASSLEGQMNEKLFF.

The rearrangement uses TRBV18 and TRBJ1-2; D uncertain. The germline V gene encodes CDR1 KGHSH and CDR2 LQKENI. The V gene lost 4 bases and the J gene lost 4 bases, with 13 bases spanning the gap. The CDR3 consists of 14 residues. CDR3 sequence: CASSRAETFYGYTF. CDR3 nucleotides: TGTGCCAGCTCACGCGCCGAGACCTTCTATGGCTACACCTTC.

The gene calls are TRBV27 and TRBJ1-4, with TRBD1 matching 7 bases. The germline gives CDR1 MNHEY, CDR2 SMNVEV (reference sequence). The CDR3 runs 16 residues. The V segment lost 6 bases and the J segment 0 bases; nucleotides outside the gene matches: 7. The CDR3: CASSQDRLTTNEKLFF. CDR3 DNA sequence: TGTGCCAGCAGCCAGGACAGGTTAACAACTAATGAAAAACTGTTTTTT.

The chain uses TRBV5-1 and TRBJ2-1; TRBD2 aligns across 10 bases. The CDR3 length is 17 residues. The germline V gene has CDR1 SGHRS and CDR2 YFSETQ. V shed 4 bases and J 5 bases; nucleotides not matched to a gene: 12. CDR3 nucleotide sequence: TGCGCCAGCAGCCCCGGGCCACTAGCGGGACGAGACAATGAGCAGTTCTTC. Amino acids: CASSPGPLAGRDNEQFF.

This chain uses TRBV18 with TRBJ2-7; D unclear. The germline gives CDR1 KGHSH, CDR2 LQKENI. Trimming stripped 3 bases from V and 6 bases from J, with 9 bases between. The CDR3 covers 12 residues. The CDR3 protein is CASSPSVGEQYF. The CDR3 DNA reads TGTGCCAGCTCACCCTCTGTTGGCGAGCAGTACTTC. The variable domain in full, completed from reference TRBV18 and TRBJ2-7, reads NAGVMQNPRHLVRRRGQEARLRCSPMKGHSHVYWYRQLPEEGLKFMVYLQKENIIDESGMPKERFSAEFPKEGPSILRIQQVVRGDSAAYFCASSPSVGEQYFGPGTRLTVT.

This chain links TRBV5-1 with TRBJ1-1; maybe TRBD1 (5 bases). The CDR3 covers 17 residues. Germline CDR1 is SGHRS and CDR2 is YFSETQ. Trimming shortened V by 0 bases and J by 0 bases, and 15 bases separated the two germline ends. CDR3 region: CASSLGAGIDLNTEAFF. CDR3 nucleotides: TGCGCCAGCAGCTTGGGGGCAGGGATAGACTTGAACACTGAAGCTTTCTTT. The full variable domain, with the rest looked up from reference TRBV5-1 and TRBJ1-1, is KAGVTQTPRYLIKTRGQQVTLSCSPISGHRSVSWYQQTPGQGLQFLFEYFSETQRNKGNFPGRFSGRQFSNSRSEMNVSTLELGDSALYLCASSLGAGIDLNTEAFFGQGTRLTVV.

This chain uses TRBV4-2 with TRBJ2-1; D not resolved. Germline V gives CDR1 LGHNA, CDR2 YNFKEQ. V was trimmed by 0 bases and J by 8 bases, leaving 2 bases between them. The length of the CDR3 is 11 residues. CDR3 DNA: TGTGCCAGCAGCCAAGAGGATGAGCAGTTCTTC. It translates to CASSQEDEQFF.

This clone has a single count. The rearrangement uses TRBV9 and TRBJ2-2; no definite D call. This CDR3 has 14 amino acids. Germline V CDR1 and CDR2: SGDLS, YYNGEE. V was cut by 0 bases and J by 1 base, with 4 bases left in between. The CDR3 DNA is TGTGCCAGCAGCGTAGGCCGGAACACCGGGGAGCTGTTTTTT. Protein product: CASSVGRNTGELFF.

The chain recombines TRBV10-1 with TRBJ2-2; no definite D call. V lost 3 bases, J lost 5 bases, and 10 bases lay in between. This CDR3 comprises 14 residues. Germline CDR1 WNHNN, CDR2 SYGVQD (reference sequence). CDR3 DNA sequence: TGCGCCAGCAGTGACCTAACAGCAACCGGGGAGCTGTTTTTT. It codes for CASSDLTATGELFF.

This clone was recorded only once. The J gene is TRBJ2-1, the V gene TRBV7-3; D is unclear. From germline, CDR1 is SGHTA and CDR2 FQGTGA. This CDR3 spans 11 amino acids. V was trimmed by 8 bases and J by 3 bases, leaving 5 bases between them. CDR3: CASGDYNEQFF. Written as DNA, the CDR3 is TGTGCCAGCGGCGACTACAATGAGCAGTTCTTC.

V is TRBV12-2 and J is TRBJ1-2. TRBV12-2 corresponds to a pseudogene. This CDR3 spans 17 amino acids. CDR3 in amino acids: CASRFQAGGLGEDGYTF. In nucleotides, the CDR3 is TGTGCAAGTCGCTTTCAGGCGGGAGGATTGGGGGAGGATGGCTACACCTTC.

CDR3 coding DNA: TGTGCCAGCAGCTCCGGACTAGCGGGGGCCACCGGGGAGCTGTTTTTT. This translates into CASSSGLAGATGELFF. The chain is built from TRBV2 and TRBJ2-2, with 13 bases matching TRBD2. Trimming cost V 6 bases and J 4 bases; bases outside gene matches: 5. The CDR3 is made up of 16 amino acids. Germline V gene lookup returns CDR1 SNHLY and CDR2 FYNNEI.

This clone has just a few counts. The chain couples TRBV28 to TRBJ2-1; D uncertain. The CDR3 runs 10 residues. In germline, CDR1 is MDHEN, CDR2 SYDVKM. The ends were cut back, 8 bases at V and 9 bases at J, with 8 bases in the middle. The CDR3 protein is CASGQPEQFF. In DNA, the CDR3 is TGTGCCAGCGGTCAACCTGAGCAGTTCTTC.

The chain has TRBV5-1 and TRBJ2-2; 9 bases align to TRBD2. The trim removed 2 bases at V and 5 bases at J, leaving 1 base unmatched. CDR1 and CDR2 (germline): SGHRS, YFSETQ. CDR3 length equals 14 residues. CDR3 sequence reads: CASSFLAGTGELFF. CDR3 nucleotide sequence: TGCGCCAGCAGCTTCCTAGCGGGGACCGGGGAGCTGTTTTTT.

This clone has ten or more counts. The chain has TRBV13 and TRBJ2-4, with TRBD2 as a possible D gene (6 bases). This CDR3 is 15 amino acids long. V lost 3 bases and J lost 0, with 9 bases in between. The germline V gene has CDR1 PRHDT and CDR2 FYEKMQ (reference sequence). The CDR3 DNA reads as TGTGCCAGCAGCTTGACTAGTTTAGCCAAAAACATTCAGTACTTC. This sequence encodes CASSLTSLAKNIQYF.

This chain joins TRBV5-4 and TRBJ2-1; a possible D gene is TRBD2 (5 bases). V was shortened by 1 base and J by 5 bases, with 16 bases between the two germline ends. This CDR3 spans 16 amino acids. Germline CDR1 and CDR2: SGHNT and YYREEE (reference sequence). CDR3: CASSLHRPTKDNEQFF. The CDR3 nucleotides read TGTGCCAGCAGCTTGCACCGCCCGACTAAAGACAATGAGCAGTTCTTC.

The V gene is TRBV18, the J gene TRBJ2-5, with 8 bases matching TRBD1. V was clipped by 4 bases and J by 3 bases; unmatched bases: 7. Germline CDR1 KGHSH, CDR2 LQKENI. The CDR3 covers 15 residues. CDR3 sequence reads: CASSLDRGRKETQYF. CDR3 nucleotide sequence: TGTGCCAGCTCACTAGACAGGGGTCGGAAAGAGACCCAGTACTTC. Full variable domain (outside the CDR3, taken from reference TRBV18 and TRBJ2-5): NAGVMQNPRHLVRRRGQEARLRCSPMKGHSHVYWYRQLPEEGLKFMVYLQKENIIDESGMPKERFSAEFPKEGPSILRIQQVVRGDSAAYFCASSLDRGRKETQYFGPGTRLLVL.